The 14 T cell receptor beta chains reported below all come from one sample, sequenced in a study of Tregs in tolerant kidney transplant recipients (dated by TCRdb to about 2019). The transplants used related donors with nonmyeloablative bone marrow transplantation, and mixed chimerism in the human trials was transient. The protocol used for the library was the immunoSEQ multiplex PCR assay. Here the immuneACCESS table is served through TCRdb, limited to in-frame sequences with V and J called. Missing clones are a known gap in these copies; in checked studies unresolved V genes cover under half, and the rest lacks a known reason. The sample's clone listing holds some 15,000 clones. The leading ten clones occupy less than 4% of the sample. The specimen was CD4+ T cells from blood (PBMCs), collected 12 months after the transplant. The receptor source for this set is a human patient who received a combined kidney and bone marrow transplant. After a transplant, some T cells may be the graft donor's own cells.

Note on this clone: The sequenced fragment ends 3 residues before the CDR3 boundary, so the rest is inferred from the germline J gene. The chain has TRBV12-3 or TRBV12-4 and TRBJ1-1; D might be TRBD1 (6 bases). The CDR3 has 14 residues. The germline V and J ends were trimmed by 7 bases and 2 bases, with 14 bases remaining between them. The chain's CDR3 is CASTTTQGNTEAFF. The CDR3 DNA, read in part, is TGTGCCAGCACAACCACACAGGGAAACACTGAA.

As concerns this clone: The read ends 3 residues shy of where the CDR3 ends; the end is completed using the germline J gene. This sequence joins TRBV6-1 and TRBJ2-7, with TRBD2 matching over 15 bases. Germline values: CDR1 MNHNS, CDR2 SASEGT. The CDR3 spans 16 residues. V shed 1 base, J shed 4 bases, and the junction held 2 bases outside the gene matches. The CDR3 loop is CASSEGTSGRVYEQYF. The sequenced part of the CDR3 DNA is TGTGCCAGCAGTGAAGGGACTAGCGGGAGGGTGTACGAG.

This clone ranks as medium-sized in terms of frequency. CDR3 bases read: TGTGCCAGCAGTTACCAGCGGGGAGGCACTGAA. Its protein product is CASSYQRGGTE. The whole CDR3 protein is CASSYQRGGTEAFF. J is TRBJ1-1 and V is TRBV6-2 or TRBV6-3, with D unclear. The missing CDR3 end, 3 residues past where the read stops, is filled in from the germline J gene. The germline V and J ends were trimmed by 2 bases and 4 bases, with 11 bases remaining between them. Looked up from germline, CDR1 is MNHEY and CDR2 is SVGEGT. This CDR3 spans 14 amino acids.

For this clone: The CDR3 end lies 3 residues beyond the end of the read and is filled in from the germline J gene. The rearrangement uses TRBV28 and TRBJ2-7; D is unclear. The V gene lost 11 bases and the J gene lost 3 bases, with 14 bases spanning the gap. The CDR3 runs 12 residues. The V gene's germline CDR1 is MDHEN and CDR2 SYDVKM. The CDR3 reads CASFTVNYEQYF. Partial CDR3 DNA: TGTGCCTCCTTCACAGTTAACTACGAG.

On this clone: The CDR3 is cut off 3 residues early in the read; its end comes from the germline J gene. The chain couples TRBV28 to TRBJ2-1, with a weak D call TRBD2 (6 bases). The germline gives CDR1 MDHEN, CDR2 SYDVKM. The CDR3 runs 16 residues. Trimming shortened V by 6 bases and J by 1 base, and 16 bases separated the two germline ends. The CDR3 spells CASSVPIAASYNEQFF. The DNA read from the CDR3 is TGTGCCAGCAGCGTCCCGATAGCGGCTTCCTACAATGAG.

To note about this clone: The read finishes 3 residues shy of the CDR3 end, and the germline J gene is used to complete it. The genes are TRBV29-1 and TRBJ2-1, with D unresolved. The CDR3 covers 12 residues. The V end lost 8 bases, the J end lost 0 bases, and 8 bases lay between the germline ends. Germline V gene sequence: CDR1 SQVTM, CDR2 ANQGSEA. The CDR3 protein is CSHSISYNEQFF. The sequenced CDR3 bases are TGCAGCCACTCCATCTCCTACAATGAG.

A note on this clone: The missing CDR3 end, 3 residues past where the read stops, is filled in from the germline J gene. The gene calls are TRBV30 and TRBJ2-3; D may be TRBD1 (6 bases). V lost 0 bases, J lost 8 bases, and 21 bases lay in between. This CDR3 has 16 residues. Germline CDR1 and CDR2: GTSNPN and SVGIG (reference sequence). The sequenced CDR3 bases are TGTGCCTGGAGTGTACGGGACAAGGGCAGTATTGTTACG. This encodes CAWSVRDKGSIVT. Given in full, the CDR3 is CAWSVRDKGSIVTQYF.

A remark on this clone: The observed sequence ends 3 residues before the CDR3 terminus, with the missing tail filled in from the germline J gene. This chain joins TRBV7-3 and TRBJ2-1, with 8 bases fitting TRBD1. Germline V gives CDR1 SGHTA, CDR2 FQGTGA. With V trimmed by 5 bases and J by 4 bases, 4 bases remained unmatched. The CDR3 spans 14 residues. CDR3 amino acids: CASSIGQGYNEQFF. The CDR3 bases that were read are TGTGCCAGCAGCATAGGACAGGGATACAATGAG.

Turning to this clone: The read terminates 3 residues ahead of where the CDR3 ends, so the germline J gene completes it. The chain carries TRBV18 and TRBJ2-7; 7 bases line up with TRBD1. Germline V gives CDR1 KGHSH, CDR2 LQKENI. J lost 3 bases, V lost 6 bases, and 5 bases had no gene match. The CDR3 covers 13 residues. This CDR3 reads CASSSRDSYEQYF. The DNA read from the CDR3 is TGTGCCAGCTCGTCACGGGACAGCTACGAG.

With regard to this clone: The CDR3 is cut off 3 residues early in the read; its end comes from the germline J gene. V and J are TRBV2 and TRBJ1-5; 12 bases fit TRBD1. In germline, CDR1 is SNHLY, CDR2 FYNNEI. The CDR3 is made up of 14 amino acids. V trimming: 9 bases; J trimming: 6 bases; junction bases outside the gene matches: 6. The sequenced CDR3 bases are TGTGCCAGTGCCGGGACAGGGGGCACTCAGCCC. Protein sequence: CASAGTGGTQP. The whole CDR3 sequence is CASAGTGGTQPQHF.

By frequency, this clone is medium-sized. CDR3 protein: CASSLSNSDNEQFF. The CDR3 bases that were read are TGCGCCAGCAGCTTGTCTAACTCGGACAATGAG. The genes are TRBV5-1 and TRBJ2-1; D not certain. The read finishes 3 residues shy of the CDR3 end, and the germline J gene is used to complete it. V was shortened by 1 base and J by 5 bases, with 10 bases between the two germline ends. Germline-derived CDR1 and CDR2 are SGHRS and YFSETQ. CDR3 length: 14 residues.

CDR3 bases read: TGCAGCGTGGGCCGGGACTCCTCCTACAATGAG. This sequence encodes CSVGRDSSYNE. The entire CDR3 reads CSVGRDSSYNEQFF. The V call is TRBV29-1, the J call TRBJ2-1, with D maybe TRBD2 (6 bases). The read stops 3 residues short of the end of the CDR3; the missing end is completed from the germline J gene. Trimming left V 6 bases short and J 0 bases short, with 12 bases between. CDR3 length: 14 amino acids. Germline CDR1 SQVTM, CDR2 ANQGSEA.

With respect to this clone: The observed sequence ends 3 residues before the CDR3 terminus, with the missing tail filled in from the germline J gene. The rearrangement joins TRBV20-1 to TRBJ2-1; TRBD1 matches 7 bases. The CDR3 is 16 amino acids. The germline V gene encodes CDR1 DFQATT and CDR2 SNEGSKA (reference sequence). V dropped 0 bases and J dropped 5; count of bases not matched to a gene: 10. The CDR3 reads CSARDNDGQADNEQFF. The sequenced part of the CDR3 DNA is TGCAGTGCTAGAGATAACGACGGACAGGCGGACAATGAG.

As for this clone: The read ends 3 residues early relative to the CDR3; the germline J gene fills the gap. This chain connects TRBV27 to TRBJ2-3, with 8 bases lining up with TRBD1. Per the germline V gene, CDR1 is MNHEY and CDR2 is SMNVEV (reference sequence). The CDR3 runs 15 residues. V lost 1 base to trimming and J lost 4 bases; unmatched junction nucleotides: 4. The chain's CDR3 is CASSLWTGSPDTQYF. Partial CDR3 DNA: TGTGCCAGCAGTTTATGGACAGGGTCCCCAGATACG.